These 25 T cell receptor beta chains share one sample of origin, sequenced in a study of regulatory T cells in long-lasting Graves disease. Time point specified: persistent/refractory GD, antithyroid drugs over 5 years with positive TRAb. PBMCs were the source of the RNA used for TCR sequencing. CDR3-region Arm-PCR and iRepertoire HTBI primers produced the TCR beta libraries. TCRdb reprocessed the multiplex PCR reads with MiXCR, giving one entry per CDR3 protein. The sample lists about 470,000 distinct CDR3 sequences; roughly a fifth were seen once. This material consisted of peripheral blood mononuclear cells (PBMCs), taken when the disease was refractory, from a patient treated with antithyroid drugs. Receptor source: a female donor with Graves disease.

This clonotype was recorded many times. The rearrangement joins TRBV20-1 to TRBJ2-5; 9 bases line up with TRBD2. The V segment lost 6 bases and the J segment 1 base; nucleotides outside the gene matches: 9. The CDR3 is 15 amino acids. Germline V gives CDR1 DFQATT, CDR2 SNEGSKA (reference sequence). The CDR3 spells CSAPIAGAGQETQYF. The CDR3 DNA reads TGCAGTGCACCGATAGCGGGAGCGGGCCAAGAGACCCAGTACTTC.

Regarding this clonotype: A read error is the likely source, as a far larger clone sits one nucleotide away. This chain uses TRBV6-9 with TRBJ1-6; 8 nucleotides line up with TRBD1. The germline V gene encodes CDR1 MNHGY and CDR2 SVAAGI. This CDR3 is 15 amino acids long. The V and J ends lost 3 bases and 15 bases, in that order; junction bases with no gene match: 13. The CDR3 sequence: CASSYPLTGGYLLHF. The CDR3 nucleotides are TGTGCCAGCAGTTACCCGCTAACAGGGGGGTACCTCCTCCACTTT.

At least ten counts were recorded for this clonotype. The rearrangement links TRBV6-1 to TRBJ2-7, with 9 bases aligning to TRBD1. This CDR3 contains 13 residues. V shed 5 bases and J 5 bases; nucleotides not matched to a gene: 4. Germline CDR1 is MNHNS and CDR2 is SASEGT. The CDR3 DNA follows: TGTGCCAGCAGTCGGACAGGGGCCGACGAGCAGTACTTC. It translates to CASSRTGADEQYF.

This clonotype has a handful of counts. This sequence joins TRBV7-3 and TRBJ2-7, with 9 positions matching TRBD2. The CDR3 consists of 13 residues. Germline loops: CDR1 SGHTA, CDR2 FQGTGA. The junction had 8 bases not matched to a gene; V was cut back by 4 bases and J by 10 bases. In DNA, the CDR3 is TGTGCCAGCAGCTCGGGACTAGCTGGGAAACAGTACTTC. It specifies CASSSGLAGKQYF.

The gene calls are TRBV7-9 and TRBJ1-4; weak D call: TRBD1 (5 bases). This CDR3 is built from 14 residues. V lost 3 bases, J lost 3 bases, and 8 bases lay in between. The germline V gene has CDR1 SEHNR and CDR2 FQNEAQ (reference sequence). The CDR3 sequence: CASSFDSSNEKLFF. The CDR3 DNA follows: TGTGCCAGCAGCTTCGACAGCTCTAATGAAAAACTGTTTTTT.

There are many counts of this clonotype. The rearrangement uses TRBV28 and TRBJ1-2; D might be TRBD1 (5 bases). The length of the CDR3 is 17 residues. Germline V gene data show CDR1 as MDHEN and CDR2 as SYDVKM. V shed 3 bases and J shed 4 bases, with 21 bases lying between them. The CDR3 nucleotides read TGTGCCAGCAGTTTCCCCTCGGGGGGGGAACTAGGCTATGGCTACACCTTC. It encodes CASSFPSGGELGYGYTF.

The table lists this clonotype with many counts. The rearrangement joins TRBV6-1 to TRBJ2-7; D not resolved. Trimming shortened V by 2 bases and J by 3 bases, and 8 bases separated the two germline ends. Germline V gene sequence: CDR1 MNHNS, CDR2 SASEGT. The CDR3 runs to 13 residues. CDR3 protein: CASSESWDYEQYF. The DNA for the CDR3 is TGTGCCAGCAGTGAATCGTGGGACTACGAGCAGTACTTC.

This clonotype was observed a handful of times. The V call is TRBV25-1, the J call TRBJ2-7; perhaps TRBD1 as D (6 bases). Deletions cut 8 bases from V and 0 bases from J, with 17 bases between. The CDR3 has 15 residues. The germline V gene encodes CDR1 MGHDK and CDR2 SYGVNS. The DNA for the CDR3 is TGTGCCAGCCGATCCACAGGGAGAAGCTCCTACGAGCAGTACTTC. Translation: CASRSTGRSSYEQYF.

This clonotype showed up many times. The genes are TRBV20-1 and TRBJ2-5; TRBD2 is a possible D gene (6 bases). Germline CDR1 is DFQATT and CDR2 is SNEGSKA (reference sequence). The ends were cut back, 3 bases at V and 0 bases at J, with 14 bases in the middle. This CDR3 is built from 15 residues. CDR3 in DNA: TGCAGTGCTAGTAAGGCGGGATGGTACCAAGAGACCCAGTACTTC. It yields the protein CSASKAGWYQETQYF.

This clonotype occurred many times. The chain employs TRBV6-5 and TRBJ1-1; D not certain. V was cut by 2 bases and J by 5 bases, with 9 bases left in between. Germline V gene lookup returns CDR1 MNHEY and CDR2 SVGAGI. The CDR3 sequence is 13 residues long. Here the CDR3 reads CASSYGPRTEAFF. CDR3 coding DNA: TGTGCCAGCAGTTACGGACCGAGGACTGAAGCTTTCTTT.

The gene calls are TRBV5-1 and TRBJ2-4; D may be TRBD1 (6 bases). The CDR3 runs 16 residues. From germline, CDR1 is SGHRS and CDR2 YFSETQ. V dropped 4 bases and J dropped 0 bases, with 14 bases sitting between them. The CDR3 DNA follows: TGCGCCAGCAGCCCGACAGGTTGGGAAGCCAAAAACATTCAGTACTTC. Its translation: CASSPTGWEAKNIQYF.

The chain has TRBV12-3 or TRBV12-4 and TRBJ1-3, with D hard to call. V dropped 6 bases and J dropped 2 bases, with 14 bases sitting between them. This CDR3 spans 15 amino acids. Here the CDR3 reads CASSTYSDTGNTIYF. The CDR3 DNA follows: TGTGCCAGCAGCACCTACAGCGATACTGGAAACACCATATATTTT.

At least ten counts were recorded for this clonotype. The chain couples TRBV6-5 to TRBJ2-7; D gene unclear. Germline CDR1 reads MNHEY; CDR2 reads SVGAGI. The CDR3 is 15 amino acids. Trimming shortened V by 2 bases and J by 2 bases, and 13 bases separated the two germline ends. CDR3: CASSYTSLGTYEQYF. DNA for the CDR3: TGTGCCAGCAGTTACACGAGCTTAGGGACCTACGAGCAGTACTTC.

About this clonotype: A read error is possible here, since a much larger clone lies one base away. CDR3 nucleotides: TGTACCACCAGCAGAGATCTCAGGAACTACCAGCCCCAGCATTTT. This encodes CTTSRDLRNYQPQHF. The chain employs TRBV15 and TRBJ1-5; no reliable D call. Germline CDR1 and CDR2: LNHNV and YYDKDF (reference sequence). The CDR3 extends over 15 amino acids.

The chain employs TRBV9 and TRBJ1-3; the D is unclear. This CDR3 comprises 17 residues. V was cut by 0 bases and J by 0 bases, with 13 bases left in between. Looked up from germline, CDR1 is SGDLS and CDR2 is YYNGEE. Written as DNA, the CDR3 is TGTGCCAGCAGCGTAGGACATACATCTACCTCTGGAAACACCATATATTTT. Its translation: CASSVGHTSTSGNTIYF.

The table lists this clonotype with many counts. This chain links TRBV6-1 with TRBJ2-7; 7 positions agree with TRBD1. CDR1 MNHNS and CDR2 SASEGT come from the germline V gene. This CDR3 has 14 amino acids. V dropped 6 bases and J dropped 3; count of bases not matched to a gene: 8. CDR3 DNA: TGTGCCAGCAGCCAGACAGGGTCCCTCTACGAGCAGTACTTC. Protein: CASSQTGSLYEQYF.

The chain uses TRBV6-9 and TRBJ2-2; tentatively, D is TRBD2 (7 bases). The V gene's germline CDR1 is MNHGY and CDR2 SVAAGI. The CDR3 extends over 17 amino acids. V lost 3 bases and J lost 5, with 19 bases in between. DNA for the CDR3: TGTGCCAGCAGTTACTCTGGAGGGGGGGGGCCGACCGGGGAGCTGTTTTTT. This codes for CASSYSGGGGPTGELFF.

This clonotype has at least ten counts. The gene calls are TRBV27 and TRBJ2-7, with TRBD2 matching over 9 bases. The J segment lost 2 bases and the V segment lost 9 bases, leaving 5 bases of the junction unmatched. The CDR3 sequence is 13 residues long. Germline values: CDR1 MNHEY, CDR2 SMNVEV (reference sequence). CDR3 bases: TGTGCCAGTAGAGCGGGGGGAACCTACGAGCAGTACTTC. Protein sequence: CASRAGGTYEQYF.

The sample holds many counts of this clonotype. The rearrangement links TRBV28 to TRBJ2-2, with TRBD2 as a possible D gene (6 bases). The V end was cut by 3 bases, the J end by 0 bases, with 8 bases between. The CDR3 has 15 amino acids. Germline lookup yields CDR1 MDHEN and CDR2 SYDVKM. CDR3 bases: TGTGCCAGCAGTTTGGGGACTTCGAACACCGGGGAGCTGTTTTTT. It codes for CASSLGTSNTGELFF.

This chain links TRBV20-1 with TRBJ2-7; D uncertain. Trimming pared 6 bases from V and 2 bases from J, leaving 20 bases between. Germline V gene lookup returns CDR1 DFQATT and CDR2 SNEGSKA (reference sequence). CDR3 length: 15 amino acids. CDR3 sequence reads: CSAPPLESLTYEQYF. For the CDR3, the DNA is TGCAGTGCACCGCCTCTAGAAAGCCTAACCTACGAGCAGTACTTC.

This clonotype was counted between two and nine times. This rearrangement joins TRBV20-1 to TRBJ2-7; D unresolved. CDR1 and CDR2 from the germline V gene are DFQATT and SNEGSKA (reference sequence). The CDR3 has 14 amino acids. V dropped 6 bases and J dropped 2 bases, with 17 bases sitting between them. The CDR3 loop reads CSAIPAQSAYEQYF. CDR3 nucleotides: TGCAGTGCCATACCCGCTCAATCAGCCTACGAGCAGTACTTC.

The rearrangement links TRBV5-1 to TRBJ2-1; 7 bases are a match to TRBD1. The CDR3 runs to 13 residues. J was trimmed by 6 bases and V by 4 bases; bases with no gene match: 4. Germline V lookup: CDR1 SGHRS, CDR2 YFSETQ. CDR3: CASSPGQLNEQFF. The DNA of the CDR3 is TGCGCCAGCAGCCCGGGACAGCTCAATGAGCAGTTCTTC.

This clonotype was picked up many times. The chain links TRBV6-5 to TRBJ1-2, with D possibly TRBD1 on 6 matching bases. CDR1 is MNHEY and CDR2 is SVGAGI in the germline V gene. V lost 4 bases and J lost 4, with 13 bases in between. The CDR3 is 14 amino acids. CDR3 region: CASSSPGTRYGYTF. In DNA, the CDR3 is TGTGCCAGCAGTTCGCCCGGGACACGCTATGGCTACACCTTC.

Turning to this clonotype: One junction end disagrees with the germline gene, perhaps due to a read error. The rearrangement links TRBV7-9 to TRBJ1-1; D is perhaps TRBD1 (5 bases). The CDR3 runs to 14 residues. The V gene's germline CDR1 is SEHNR and CDR2 FQNEAQ (reference sequence). The CDR3 spells CASSLVAGPTEASF. Written as DNA, the CDR3 is TGTGCCAGCAGCTTAGTCGCGGGACCCACTGAAGCTTCCTTT.

Ten or more counts support this clonotype. The chain uses TRBV28 and TRBJ2-7; 10 bases fit TRBD1. The V gene's germline CDR1 is MDHEN and CDR2 SYDVKM. The V and J ends lost 5 bases and 2 bases, in that order; junction bases with no gene match: 6. CDR3 length: 15 amino acids. CDR3 loop: CASSHGQGETYEQYF. The CDR3 DNA reads as TGTGCCAGCAGTCACGGACAGGGGGAGACCTACGAGCAGTACTTC.